This entry lists 20 T cell receptor beta chains sequenced from one sample in a study of cytomegalovirus exposure and HLA in healthy donors. The primer mix had 60 Vbeta and 13 Jbeta primers. Repertoires were generated with immunoSEQ multiplex PCR, while TCRdb's copy carries only in-frame clones and drops some. The sample lists around 110,000 clones; roughly 73% were seen once. Sequenced: PBMCs. The receptors shown here come from a man in his forties or fifties in good health and CMV-seronegative.

V gene TRBV19 combines with J gene TRBJ1-3, with D perhaps TRBD1 (5 bases). CDR3 size: 14 residues. V dropped 7 bases and J dropped 2 bases, with 12 bases sitting between them. Germline lookup yields CDR1 LNHDA and CDR2 SQIVND (reference sequence). The CDR3 DNA reads as TGTGCCAGTACCTCCGACAGCCCTGGAAACACCATATATTTT. The encoded protein is CASTSDSPGNTIYF.

The chain combines TRBV19 with TRBJ1-5; 7 bases match TRBD1. Germline assignment: CDR1 LNHDA and CDR2 SQIVND (reference sequence). Losses at the gene ends were 5 bases for V and 2 bases for J; bases not matched to a gene: 9. The CDR3 spans 16 residues. The CDR3 spells CASSPDTGVRNQPQHF. In nucleotides, the CDR3 is TGTGCCAGTAGTCCTGACACAGGGGTCCGCAATCAGCCCCAGCATTTT.

This chain links TRBV28 with TRBJ1-2; D might be TRBD1 (6 bases). The germline V and J ends were trimmed by 6 bases and 3 bases, with 14 bases remaining between them. Germline loops: CDR1 MDHEN, CDR2 SYDVKM. The CDR3 spans 14 residues. Written as DNA, the CDR3 is TGTGCCAGCAGCATCAGGGGCCGGTACTATGGCTACACCTTC. It encodes CASSIRGRYYGYTF.

This clone has more than one count but fewer than ten. This chain uses TRBV5-1 with TRBJ2-3, with a tentative D call TRBD2 (5 bases). The CDR3 extends over 15 amino acids. In germline, CDR1 is SGHRS, CDR2 YFSETQ. V was clipped by 3 bases and J by 0 bases, with 11 bases between them. The CDR3, as DNA: TGCGCCAGCAGCTCTGGTAGGACTAGCACAGATACGCAGTATTTT. It is translated as CASSSGRTSTDTQYF.

This rearrangement joins TRBV15 to TRBJ1-2, with 7 bases identical to TRBD1. Per the germline V gene, CDR1 is LNHNV and CDR2 is YYDKDF (reference sequence). The CDR3 has 13 amino acids. The V gene end was trimmed by 1 base and the J gene end by 6 bases; junction bases not matched to a gene: 2. The CDR3 sequence: CATSRVQGDGYTF. The CDR3 DNA sequence: TGTGCCACCAGCAGAGTTCAGGGGGATGGCTACACCTTC.

This clone was recorded once. The J gene is TRBJ2-3, the V gene TRBV5-1, with 7 bases matching TRBD1. The germline V gene encodes CDR1 SGHRS and CDR2 YFSETQ. The CDR3 length is 15 residues. V shed 9 bases and J 4 bases; nucleotides not matched to a gene: 14. Written as DNA, the CDR3 is TGCGCCACCTCGGGCCAGGGGACAGAGGCAGATACGCAGTATTTT. Translated, it gives CATSGQGTEADTQYF. Together with reference TRBV5-1 and TRBJ2-3, the CDR3 gives the full variable domain: KAGVTQTPRYLIKTRGQQVTLSCSPISGHRSVSWYQQTPGQGLQFLFEYFSETQRNKGNFPGRFSGRQFSNSRSEMNVSTLELGDSALYLCATSGQGTEADTQYFGPGTRLTVL.

The rearrangement links TRBV5-4 to TRBJ1-1, with D unresolved. Germline V CDR1 and CDR2: SGHNT, YYREEE (reference sequence). The CDR3 consists of 16 residues. Trimming left V 3 bases short and J 0 bases short, with 15 bases between. CDR3 loop: CASSSRAESMNTEAFF. The DNA of the CDR3 is TGTGCCAGCAGCTCGCGGGCGGAGTCCATGAACACTGAAGCTTTCTTT.

V gene TRBV19 combines with J gene TRBJ2-1; 10 bases map to TRBD1. The CDR3 runs to 15 residues. The V gene's germline CDR1 is LNHDA and CDR2 SQIVND (reference sequence). Losses at the gene ends were 2 bases for V and 11 bases for J; bases not matched to a gene: 9. CDR3 in DNA: TGTGCCAGTAGTATATCCGAGACAGGGGGCCGCAAGCAGTTCTTC. Translating it yields CASSISETGGRKQFF. Based on the CDR3 plus reference TRBV19 and TRBJ2-1, the full variable domain is DGGITQSPKYLFRKEGQNVTLSCEQNLNHDAMYWYRQDPGQGLRLIYYSQIVNDFQKGDIAEGYSVSREKKESFPLTVTSAQKNPTAFYLCASSISETGGRKQFFGPGTRLTVL.

This clone was detected only a few times. J is TRBJ1-2 and V is TRBV2, with a weak D call TRBD1 (6 bases). Looked up from germline, CDR1 is SNHLY and CDR2 is FYNNEI. V lost 2 bases and J lost 2, with 6 bases in between. The CDR3 extends over 13 amino acids. In nucleotides, the CDR3 is TGTGCCAGCAGTGAAAGGGGGAACTATGGCTACACCTTC. It translates to CASSERGNYGYTF.

The chain is built from TRBV4-1 and TRBJ1-5; 8 bases fit TRBD1. Trimming removed 4 bases from V and 3 bases from J; junction bases left unmatched: 8. Germline CDR1 reads MGHRA; CDR2 reads YSYEKL. The CDR3 is made up of 16 amino acids. As DNA, the CDR3 is TGCGCCAGCAGCCCTTACGCAGGGGGCTCCAATCAGCCCCAGCATTTT. Protein: CASSPYAGGSNQPQHF.

The J gene is TRBJ2-3, the V gene TRBV6-6; perhaps TRBD2 as D (5 bases). V was clipped by 0 bases and J by 2 bases, with 9 bases between them. Germline V gene sequence: CDR1 MNHNY, CDR2 SVGAGI (reference sequence). The CDR3 contains 15 residues. This chain's CDR3 is CASSYSSAITDTQYF. The CDR3, as DNA: TGTGCCAGCAGTTACTCTAGCGCAATCACAGATACGCAGTATTTT.

This chain joins TRBV7-6 and TRBJ2-5, with D perhaps matching TRBD2 (7 bases). CDR3 length equals 15 residues. In germline, CDR1 is SGHVS, CDR2 FNYEAQ. V lost 2 bases to trimming and J lost 11 bases, with 21 bases between them. CDR3 sequence reads: CASSLNSRGAGEQYF. The CDR3 DNA is TGTGCCAGCAGCTTAAATTCCCGGGGGGCAGGTGAGCAGTACTTC.

The chain carries TRBV6-6 and TRBJ2-5, with a possible D match to TRBD2 (6 bases). This CDR3 has 15 amino acids. Germline V gives CDR1 MNHNY, CDR2 SVGAGI (reference sequence). V dropped 0 bases and J dropped 5 bases, with 13 bases sitting between them. CDR3 sequence reads: CASSYSAGLVETQYF. CDR3 DNA: TGTGCCAGCAGTTACTCCGCGGGGTTGGTGGAGACCCAGTACTTC.

The V call is TRBV11-2, the J call TRBJ2-2; weak D call: TRBD1 (6 bases). Trimming pared 3 bases from V and 6 bases from J, leaving 11 bases between. The CDR3 runs to 14 residues. Germline V gene data show CDR1 as SGHAT and CDR2 as FQNNGV. For the CDR3, the DNA is TGTGCCAGCAGCTTGGCCCGGACAGCCGGGGAGCTGTTTTTT. This translates into CASSLARTAGELFF.

The rearrangement links TRBV10-2 to TRBJ2-1; TRBD2 matches 9 bases. V shed 1 base, J shed 8 bases, and the junction held 9 bases outside the gene matches. The germline V gene encodes CDR1 WSHSY and CDR2 SAAADI. The CDR3 length is 16 residues. The CDR3 coding sequence is TGCGCCAGCAGTGAGTGGGCGGGGGGGCCTTTTTATGAGCAGTTCTTC. Amino acid sequence: CASSEWAGGPFYEQFF.

J is TRBJ1-1 and V is TRBV6-1; a weak D match, TRBD1 (6 bases). The CDR3 contains 14 residues. Looked up from germline, CDR1 is MNHNS and CDR2 is SASEGT. V gave up 1 base and J gave up 0 bases, with 6 bases separating them. The CDR3, as DNA: TGTGCCAGCAGTGAAGACAGGGTGAACACTGAAGCTTTCTTT. Translating gives CASSEDRVNTEAFF.

V and J are TRBV12-5 and TRBJ2-2, with a tentative D call TRBD2 (5 bases). This CDR3 comprises 17 residues. Germline V lookup: CDR1 LGHNT, CDR2 FRNRAP. V shed 1 base and J shed 3 bases, with 15 bases lying between them. The CDR3 DNA is TGTGCTAGTGGTTTGGCCCCCCCGGGGTACCACACCGGGGAGCTGTTTTTT. As protein: CASGLAPPGYHTGELFF.

This clone was recorded once. This sequence joins TRBV6-1 and TRBJ2-3; 10 nucleotides match TRBD1. CDR3 size: 16 residues. The V segment lost 4 bases and the J segment 0 bases; nucleotides outside the gene matches: 4. Germline V lookup: CDR1 MNHNS, CDR2 SASEGT. The DNA of the CDR3 is TGTGCCAGCAGTGCCGGGACAGGGGCTAGCACAGATACGCAGTATTTT. Protein product: CASSAGTGASTDTQYF.

This clone was seen a handful of times. The chain couples TRBV4-1 to TRBJ1-2; 7 bases match TRBD1. Looked up from germline, CDR1 is MGHRA and CDR2 is YSYEKL. The CDR3 is made up of 15 amino acids. V lost 2 bases and J lost 3; bases outside the gene matches: 6. The CDR3 reads CASSQNRDSDYGYTF. CDR3 coding DNA: TGCGCCAGCAGCCAAAACCGGGACAGTGACTATGGCTACACCTTC.

The V call is TRBV27, the J call TRBJ2-5; D is possibly TRBD1 (5 bases). Trimming shortened V by 6 bases and J by 4 bases, and 18 bases separated the two germline ends. The CDR3 is made up of 15 amino acids. CDR1 MNHEY and CDR2 SMNVEV come from the germline V gene (reference sequence). The CDR3 coding sequence is TGTGCCAGCAGGGGCCAGGGCAGGGCCGGAGAGACCCAGTACTTC. This gives the protein CASRGQGRAGETQYF.